This is a list of T cell receptor beta chains from one sample in a study of blood T cells in healthy people across ages. MiXCR, run by TCRdb on the 5' RACE reads, gives a single entry per CDR3 protein. The table lists a few hundred thousand distinct CDR3 sequences, 27% of them singletons, with roughly 20% in the top ten. Sample: blood. The source of these receptors is a woman aged 65 to 85 in good health. Each CDR3 is given with its conserved first and last residue. Each record gives: D gene, J gene, V gene, clone size, CDR3 length, CDR3 protein, CDR3 DNA. A D gene is named only where the DNA matches it firmly. Clone size, where shown, is once, few, many, or a class for clones that have expanded.

D gene: -; J gene: TRBJ2-7; V gene: TRBV20-1; clone size: few; CDR3 length: 16; CDR3 protein: CSARVSGLRSSYEQYF; CDR3 DNA: TGCAGTGCTAGAGTGTCCGGACTTCGTAGCTCCTACGAGCAGTACTTC
D gene: -; J gene: TRBJ2-4; V gene: TRBV7-9; clone size: -; CDR3 length: 13; CDR3 protein: CASSLARLNIQYF; CDR3 DNA: TGTGCCAGCAGCTTAGCCAGATTGAACATTCAGTACTTC
D gene: -; J gene: TRBJ1-2; V gene: TRBV5-1; clone size: -; CDR3 length: 15; CDR3 protein: CASSLAGAGFYGYTF; CDR3 DNA: TGCGCCAGCAGCTTGGCCGGGGCAGGGTTCTATGGCTACACCTTC
D gene: -; J gene: TRBJ2-1; V gene: TRBV15; clone size: few; CDR3 length: 14; CDR3 protein: CATSRDAVDRLGYF; CDR3 DNA: TGTGCCACCAGCAGAGATGCAGTTGACAGGCTGGGGTACTTC
D gene: -; J gene: TRBJ2-4; V gene: TRBV4-2; clone size: -; CDR3 length: 15; CDR3 protein: CASSQGGIAKNIQYF; CDR3 DNA: TGTGCCAGCAGCCAAGGGGGAATAGCCAAAAACATTCAGTACTTC
D gene: -; J gene: TRBJ2-2; V gene: TRBV25-1; clone size: -; CDR3 length: 16; CDR3 protein: CASSAQPGSNTGELFF; CDR3 DNA: TGTGCCAGCAGTGCCCAACCGGGGTCGAACACCGGGGAGCTGTTTTTT
D gene: TRBD1; J gene: TRBJ2-5; V gene: TRBV18; clone size: few; CDR3 length: 14; CDR3 protein: CASSPGQGPQTQYF; CDR3 DNA: TGTGCCAGCTCACCGGGACAGGGTCCTCAGACCCAGTACTTC
D gene: -; J gene: TRBJ2-7; V gene: TRBV10-3; clone size: -; CDR3 length: 14; CDR3 protein: CAISESDISYEQYF; CDR3 DNA: TGTGCCATCAGTGAGTCGGACATATCCTACGAGCAGTACTTC
D gene: -; J gene: TRBJ2-3; V gene: TRBV7-9; clone size: -; CDR3 length: 15; CDR3 protein: CASKRTGKSTDTQYF; CDR3 DNA: TGTGCCAGCAAGCGGACGGGCAAGAGCACAGATACGCAGTATTTT
D gene: TRBD1; J gene: TRBJ1-6; V gene: TRBV5-1; clone size: -; CDR3 length: 14; CDR3 protein: CASSAAGGGSPLHF; CDR3 DNA: TGCGCCAGCAGCGCGGCAGGGGGCGGGTCACCCCTCCACTTT
D gene: -; J gene: TRBJ1-1; V gene: TRBV12-5; clone size: -; CDR3 length: 15; CDR3 protein: CAGGSGDTENTEAFF; CDR3 DNA: TGTGCTGGTGGTTCGGGCGACACCGAGAACACTGAAGCTTTCTTT
D gene: TRBD2; J gene: TRBJ2-5; V gene: TRBV2; clone size: -; CDR3 length: 13; CDR3 protein: CASTGTSEETQYF; CDR3 DNA: TGTGCCAGCACCGGGACTAGCGAAGAGACCCAGTACTTC
D gene: TRBD2; J gene: TRBJ2-5; V gene: TRBV3-1; clone size: -; CDR3 length: 15; CDR3 protein: CASTAGALLQETQYF; CDR3 DNA: TGTGCCAGTACAGCGGGGGCCCTCCTCCAAGAGACCCAGTACTTC
D gene: TRBD1; J gene: TRBJ2-1; V gene: TRBV7-2; clone size: -; CDR3 length: 13; CDR3 protein: CASSLEQGVEQFF; CDR3 DNA: TGTGCCAGCAGCTTAGAACAGGGGGTTGAGCAGTTCTTC
D gene: TRBD1; J gene: TRBJ2-5; V gene: TRBV7-3; clone size: -; CDR3 length: 15; CDR3 protein: CASSTRQGGQETQYF; CDR3 DNA: TGTGCCAGCAGCACGCGACAGGGTGGACAAGAGACCCAGTACTTC
D gene: TRBD1; J gene: TRBJ2-7; V gene: TRBV20-1; clone size: -; CDR3 length: 13; CDR3 protein: CSARQGASYEQYF; CDR3 DNA: TGCAGTGCTAGACAGGGGGCTTCCTACGAGCAGTACTTC
D gene: -; J gene: TRBJ2-1; V gene: TRBV7-8; clone size: -; CDR3 length: 15; CDR3 protein: CASRRQVVTWNEQFF; CDR3 DNA: TGTGCCAGCAGACGACAGGTCGTTACTTGGAATGAGCAGTTCTTC
D gene: -; J gene: TRBJ2-5; V gene: TRBV12-3/TRBV12-4; clone size: -; CDR3 length: 13; CDR3 protein: CASSLGSYETQYF; CDR3 DNA: TGTGCCAGCAGTTTAGGGAGTTACGAGACCCAGTACTTC
D gene: -; J gene: TRBJ2-5; V gene: TRBV5-1; clone size: -; CDR3 length: 10; CDR3 protein: CASKGETQYF; CDR3 DNA: TGCGCCAGCAAAGGAGAAACCCAGTACTTC
D gene: -; J gene: TRBJ2-2; V gene: TRBV9; clone size: -; CDR3 length: 15; CDR3 protein: CASGFLVGDGGELFF; CDR3 DNA: TGTGCCAGCGGATTCTTGGTAGGGGATGGCGGGGAGCTGTTTTTT
D gene: -; J gene: TRBJ2-1; V gene: TRBV6-2/TRBV6-3; clone size: few; CDR3 length: 14; CDR3 protein: CASSLDLSYNEQFF; CDR3 DNA: TGTGCCAGCAGTTTAGATCTCTCCTACAATGAGCAGTTCTTC
D gene: TRBD1; J gene: TRBJ2-5; V gene: TRBV7-2; clone size: -; CDR3 length: 16; CDR3 protein: CASRKQEQGARETQYF; CDR3 DNA: TGTGCCAGCAGAAAACAGGAACAGGGGGCGAGGGAGACCCAGTACTTC
D gene: -; J gene: TRBJ1-1; V gene: TRBV9; clone size: few; CDR3 length: 13; CDR3 protein: CASSLWTDTEAFF; CDR3 DNA: TGTGCCAGCAGCTTATGGACAGACACTGAAGCTTTCTTT
D gene: TRBD1; J gene: TRBJ2-7; V gene: TRBV5-1; clone size: few; CDR3 length: 14; CDR3 protein: CASSLQGAYYEQYF; CDR3 DNA: TGCGCCAGCAGCTTACAGGGGGCATATTACGAGCAGTACTTC
D gene: -; J gene: TRBJ2-4; V gene: TRBV10-3; clone size: -; CDR3 length: 13; CDR3 protein: CARGRLAKNIQYF; CDR3 DNA: TGTGCCAGGGGACGGCTGGCCAAAAACATTCAGTACTTC
D gene: -; J gene: TRBJ1-4; V gene: TRBV5-1; clone size: -; CDR3 length: 17; CDR3 protein: CASSVPITSKGNEKLFF; CDR3 DNA: TGCGCCAGCAGCGTGCCGATCACTTCAAAGGGAAATGAAAAACTGTTTTTT
D gene: -; J gene: TRBJ1-6; V gene: TRBV3-1; clone size: -; CDR3 length: 17; CDR3 protein: CASSQETRSSYNSPLHF; CDR3 DNA: TGTGCCAGCAGCCAAGAGACGAGGAGCTCCTATAATTCACCCCTCCACTTT
D gene: TRBD2; J gene: TRBJ2-5; V gene: TRBV7-3; clone size: -; CDR3 length: 16; CDR3 protein: CASSFGSGGPEETQSF; CDR3 DNA: TGTGCCAGCAGCTTCGGTAGCGGGGGACCTGAAGAGACCCAGTCCTTC
D gene: -; J gene: TRBJ2-7; V gene: TRBV29-1; clone size: many; CDR3 length: 12; CDR3 protein: CSVTGRGDEQYF; CDR3 DNA: TGCAGCGTTACTGGCAGGGGGGACGAGCAGTACTTC
D gene: -; J gene: TRBJ2-6; V gene: TRBV29-1; clone size: -; CDR3 length: 13; CDR3 protein: CSVRGTGANVLTF; CDR3 DNA: TGCAGCGTTCGGGGGACTGGGGCCAACGTCCTGACTTTC
D gene: -; J gene: TRBJ2-3; V gene: TRBV20-1; clone size: -; CDR3 length: 16; CDR3 protein: CSARAKGASGLDTQYF; CDR3 DNA: TGCAGTGCTAGAGCCAAGGGGGCTAGCGGTTTGGATACGCAGTATTTT
D gene: TRBD1; J gene: TRBJ1-1; V gene: TRBV18; clone size: few; CDR3 length: 16; CDR3 protein: CASSPRDRVRDTEAFF; CDR3 DNA: TGTGCCAGCTCACCACGGGACAGGGTAAGGGACACTGAAGCTTTCTTT
D gene: -; J gene: TRBJ1-3; V gene: TRBV4-2; clone size: -; CDR3 length: 14; CDR3 protein: CASSQDSSGNTIYF; CDR3 DNA: TGTGCCAGCAGCCAAGACTCGTCTGGAAACACCATATATTTT
D gene: -; J gene: TRBJ1-1; V gene: TRBV20-1; clone size: -; CDR3 length: 14; CDR3 protein: CSARDPGTNTEAFF; CDR3 DNA: TGCAGTGCTAGAGATCCCGGGACAAACACTGAAGCTTTCTTT
D gene: TRBD1; J gene: TRBJ2-5; V gene: TRBV9; clone size: few; CDR3 length: 14; CDR3 protein: CASSTRTGLETQYF; CDR3 DNA: TGTGCCAGCAGCACCCGGACAGGGTTGGAGACCCAGTACTTC
D gene: -; J gene: TRBJ2-5; V gene: TRBV9; clone size: few; CDR3 length: 15; CDR3 protein: CASSPTGGVWETQYF; CDR3 DNA: TGTGCCAGCAGCCCCACAGGGGGGGTTTGGGAGACCCAGTACTTC
D gene: -; J gene: TRBJ2-5; V gene: TRBV11-3; clone size: -; CDR3 length: 15; CDR3 protein: CASSLEFDLGGTQYF; CDR3 DNA: TGTGCCAGCAGCTTAGAGTTCGACCTTGGCGGGACCCAGTACTTC
D gene: -; J gene: TRBJ2-7; V gene: TRBV4-3; clone size: few; CDR3 length: 13; CDR3 protein: CASSQDVSTEQYF; CDR3 DNA: TGCGCCAGCAGCCAAGACGTCAGCACCGAGCAGTACTTC
D gene: TRBD2; J gene: TRBJ2-3; V gene: TRBV11-2; clone size: few; CDR3 length: 17; CDR3 protein: CASSRRLAGGRGDTQYF; CDR3 DNA: TGTGCCAGCAGCCGCCGACTAGCGGGGGGCCGGGGAGATACGCAGTATTTT
D gene: TRBD1; J gene: TRBJ1-1; V gene: TRBV12-3/TRBV12-4; clone size: -; CDR3 length: 14; CDR3 protein: CASSFRTGGTEAFF; CDR3 DNA: TGTGCCAGCAGTTTTCGGACAGGGGGAACTGAAGCTTTCTTT
D gene: -; J gene: TRBJ1-1; V gene: TRBV7-9; clone size: -; CDR3 length: 11; CDR3 protein: CASRRDEVAFF; CDR3 DNA: TGTGCCAGCAGGCGGGACGAGGTAGCTTTCTTT